Below, 10 T cell receptor beta chains from the same sample are listed, as sequenced in a study of blood T cell repertoires in COVID-19. Here immunoSEQ multiplex PCR was the method, and the copy in TCRdb shows in-frame clones only, minus some. The sample has some 320,000 clones; more than 75% are singletons. Sequenced sample: PBMCs or T cells enriched from blood (not recorded which). All receptors derive from a woman aged 25-40 years who had recovered from COVID-19.

This chain connects TRBV28 to TRBJ1-2; 7 bases fit TRBD1. Per germline, CDR1 MDHEN and CDR2 SYDVKM. The CDR3 contains 13 residues. The V segment lost 10 bases and the J segment 7 bases; nucleotides outside the gene matches: 12. This CDR3 is CATQPGGRSGYTF. The DNA of the CDR3 is TGTGCCACCCAACCAGGGGGGCGAAGTGGCTACACCTTC.

This clone was seen only once. The rearrangement links TRBV5-1 to TRBJ2-5, with 8 bases matching TRBD1. The trim removed 2 bases at V and 3 bases at J, leaving 15 bases unmatched. This CDR3 region has 18 residues. The germline V gene encodes CDR1 SGHRS and CDR2 YFSETQ. This CDR3 is CASSLAGTGLIIKETQYF. DNA for the CDR3: TGCGCCAGCAGCTTAGCCGGGACAGGCCTAATTATTAAAGAGACCCAGTACTTC.

This chain connects TRBV18 to TRBJ1-1, with 8 nucleotides matching TRBD1. Germline V gene lookup returns CDR1 KGHSH and CDR2 LQKENI. After removal of 3 bases from V and 4 bases from J, the junction contained 4 bases not matched to a gene. The CDR3 is 14 residues long. The CDR3 region has the DNA TGTGCCAGCTCACCTCAGGGGGCCGGCACTGAAGCTTTCTTT. Residues: CASSPQGAGTEAFF.

The V call is TRBV7-9, the J call TRBJ1-2, with TRBD1 matching 7 bases. The junction had 7 bases not matched to a gene; V was cut back by 5 bases and J by 4 bases. CDR3 length equals 14 residues. Germline values: CDR1 SEHNR, CDR2 FQNEAQ (reference sequence). CDR3 sequence reads: CASSERGQTYGYTF. As DNA, the CDR3 is TGTGCCAGCAGCGAGAGGGGACAGACCTATGGCTACACCTTC. Using reference TRBV7-9 and TRBJ1-2 for the parts outside the CDR3, the full variable domain is DTGVSQNPRHKITKRGQNVTFRCDPISEHNRLYWYRQTLGQGPEFLTYFQNEAQLEKSRLLSDRFSAERPKGSFSTLEIQRTEQGDSAMYLCASSERGQTYGYTFGSGTRLTVV.

J is TRBJ2-2 and V is TRBV14; the D is unclear. CDR3 size: 13 residues. Germline CDR1 reads SGHDN; CDR2 reads FVKESK. The V gene lost 4 bases and the J gene lost 9 bases, with 12 bases spanning the gap. The CDR3 DNA is TGTGCCAGCAGCCTGGCCCTCCGCCGGGAGCTGTTTTTT. Protein: CASSLALRRELFF.

CDR3 residues: CASSALFGTGWRTEAFF. As DNA, the CDR3 is TGTGCCAGCAGTGCCCTCTTCGGGACAGGATGGCGAACTGAAGCTTTCTTT. The rearrangement uses TRBV25-1 and TRBJ1-1; 8 bases are a match to TRBD1. This CDR3 is 17 amino acids long. Trimming at V came to 4 bases and at J to 5 bases, leaving 15 bases not matched to a gene. CDR1 and CDR2 from the germline V gene are MGHDK and SYGVNS.

V and J are TRBV27 and TRBJ1-2; D possibly corresponds to TRBD1 (5 bases). The CDR3 is 13 amino acids. Germline V gene data show CDR1 as MNHEY and CDR2 as SMNVEV (reference sequence). Between the trimmed V and J ends, which lost 2 bases and 8 bases, there was a span of 12 bases. CDR3 nucleotides: TGTGCCAGCAGTTTAAAAGTAACAGGCGGCTACACCTTC. The encoded protein is CASSLKVTGGYTF.

CDR3 in amino acids: CASSGQGQGYTF. For the CDR3, the DNA is TGTGCCAGCAGTGGACAGGGACAAGGCTACACCTTC. The rearrangement uses TRBV25-1 and TRBJ1-2; TRBD1 agrees at 7 bases. The CDR3 has 12 amino acids. V lost 4 bases, J lost 8 bases, and 4 bases stayed unmatched. In germline, CDR1 is MGHDK, CDR2 SYGVNS.

The rearrangement joins TRBV6-5 to TRBJ1-2; D possibly corresponds to TRBD1 (5 bases). Germline CDR1 MNHEY, CDR2 SVGAGI. This CDR3 comprises 15 residues. Trimming stripped 7 bases from V and 0 bases from J, with 15 bases between. CDR3 sequence reads: CASMAQTDSNYGYTF. CDR3 bases: TGTGCCAGCATGGCTCAGACAGACTCTAACTATGGCTACACCTTC.

The V call is TRBV3-1 (or the pseudogene TRBV3-2), the J call TRBJ2-5, with 8 bases identical to TRBD2. Per the germline V gene, CDR1 is LGHDT and CDR2 is YNNKEL (reference sequence). Trimming took 4 bases from V and 12 from J; bases not matched to a gene: 13. The CDR3 sequence is 14 residues long. CDR3 sequence (DNA): TGTGCCAGCAGCCCCCGGGGGGGCGGAACCTCAGAGTACTTC. Its protein is CASSPRGGGTSEYF.